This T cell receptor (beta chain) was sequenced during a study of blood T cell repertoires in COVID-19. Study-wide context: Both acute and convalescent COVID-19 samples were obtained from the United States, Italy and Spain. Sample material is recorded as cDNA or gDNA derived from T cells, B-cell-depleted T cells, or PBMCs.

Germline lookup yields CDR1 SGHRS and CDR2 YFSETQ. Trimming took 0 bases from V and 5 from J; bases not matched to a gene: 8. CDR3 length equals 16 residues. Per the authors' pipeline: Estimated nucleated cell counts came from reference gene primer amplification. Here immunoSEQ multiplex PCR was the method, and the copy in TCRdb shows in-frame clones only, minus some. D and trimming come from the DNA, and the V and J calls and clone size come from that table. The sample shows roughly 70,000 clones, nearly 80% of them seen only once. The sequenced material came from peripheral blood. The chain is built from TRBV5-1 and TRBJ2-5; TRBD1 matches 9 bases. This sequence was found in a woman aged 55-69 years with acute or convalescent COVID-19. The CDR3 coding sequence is TGCGCCAGCAGCTTGGGGGGACAGGGCACAACTGAGACCCAGTACTTC. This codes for CASSLGGQGTTETQYF.